These 6 T cell receptor beta chains originate from one sample sequenced in a study of blood T cell repertoires in COVID-19. Assay: immunoSEQ multiplex PCR; the TCRdb copy retains only in-frame clones and omits some. The table includes roughly 200,000 clones, about 70% detected once. The specimen sequenced was peripheral blood. The receptors shown here come from a woman in her forties or fifties with active or convalescent COVID-19.

This clone was seen repeatedly, ten times or more. The gene calls are TRBV5-1 and TRBJ2-7; TRBD1 matches 8 bases. CDR1 SGHRS and CDR2 YFSETQ come from the germline V gene. Unmatched junction bases numbered 6, after V lost 5 bases and J lost 5 bases. This CDR3 is 13 amino acids long. CDR3 nucleotides: TGCGCCAGCAGTGGAGGACAGGGTAACGAGCAGTACTTC. This translates into CASSGGQGNEQYF.

V is TRBV18 and J is TRBJ1-1; the D gene is possibly TRBD1 (6 bases). The V and J ends lost 2 bases and 7 bases respectively, with 8 bases between them. Germline CDR1 reads KGHSH; CDR2 reads LQKENI. The CDR3 covers 12 residues. CDR3: CASSPDRFEAFF. The CDR3 DNA is TGTGCCAGCTCACCAGACAGGTTTGAAGCTTTCTTT.

The rearrangement joins TRBV7-9 to TRBJ2-2; D not resolved. Germline V lookup: CDR1 SEHNR, CDR2 FQNEAQ (reference sequence). The CDR3 consists of 13 residues. The ends were cut back, 3 bases at V and 4 bases at J, with 6 bases in the middle. The CDR3 loop is CASSFDFTGELFF. In DNA form, the CDR3 reads TGTGCCAGCAGCTTCGACTTCACCGGGGAGCTGTTTTTT.

This clone appeared once. V gene TRBV6-1 combines with J gene TRBJ2-7; no firm D call. V lost 2 bases and J lost 4, with 12 bases in between. Germline V lookup: CDR1 MNHNS, CDR2 SASEGT. The CDR3 covers 14 residues. The CDR3 DNA follows: TGTGCCAGCAGTGAAAGAAGATTGGCTTACGAGCAGTACTTC. It yields the protein CASSERRLAYEQYF.

A few counts support this clone. The chain recombines TRBV2 with TRBJ1-4, with no clear D. Germline-derived CDR1 and CDR2 are SNHLY and FYNNEI. Trimming took 5 bases from V and 2 from J, leaving 9 bases between them. The CDR3 length is 14 residues. This CDR3 is CASSLRVTNEKLFF. The DNA for the CDR3 is TGTGCCAGCAGTTTGAGGGTTACTAATGAAAAACTGTTTTTT. Variable domain in full (rest from reference TRBV2 and TRBJ1-4): EPEVTQTPSHQVTQMGQEVILRCVPISNHLYFYWYRQILGQKVEFLVSFYNNEISEKSEIFDDQFSVERPDGSNFTLKIRSTKLEDSAMYFCASSLRVTNEKLFFGSGTQLSVL.

The chain links TRBV19 to TRBJ2-7; D gene ambiguous. The CDR3 runs 14 residues. Germline V gene lookup returns CDR1 LNHDA and CDR2 SQIVND (reference sequence). V was trimmed by 3 bases and J by 0 bases, leaving 9 bases between them. CDR3 bases: TGTGCCAGTAGTATGTCGCACAGCTCCTACGAGCAGTACTTC. As protein: CASSMSHSSYEQYF.